The clone carrying this T cell receptor beta chain was observed at least ten times. Germline CDR1 is DFQATT and CDR2 is SNEGSKA (reference sequence). Between the trimmed V and J ends, which lost 0 bases and 5 bases, there was a span of 14 bases. The CDR3 runs 14 residues. Beta-chain TCR CDR3 regions were amplified from RNA transcripts. RT-PCR in the first round used HTBI primers; a second-round multiplex PCR followed. TCRdb redid the calling of the multiplex PCR reads with MiXCR, one entry per CDR3 protein. The sample holds hundreds of thousands of distinct CDR3 sequences; roughly a fifth are singletons and the top ten take around 40%. This record comes from a study of Graves' ophthalmopathy and Graves' hyperthyroidism.

The sample consisted of peripheral blood. This chain uses TRBV20-1 with TRBJ2-7; D gene unclear. This clonotype originated in a woman aged 45-60 years with Graves' ophthalmopathy. In nucleotides, the CDR3 is TGCAGTGCTAGAGAGTCCGTGACGGATAACGAGCAGTACTTC. Encoded protein: CSARESVTDNEQYF.